These T cell receptor beta chains were read from a single sample in a study of post-analysis software for immune sequencing data. TCRdb re-derived calls from the PCR reads in MiXCR, one entry per CDR3 protein. This sample yields roughly 800,000 distinct CDR3 sequences, of which 40% to 55% are seen a single time; approximately 4.4% belongs to the top ten. The source material was blood. These receptors originate from a girl between 5 and 17 years old with multiple sclerosis. CDR3s include the opening cysteine and the closing phenylalanine or tryptophan. D genes are given only for firm matches. Clone size appears in some rows only: once, few, many, or a class for an expanded clone.

>NA|TRBD2|TRBJ2-7|TRBV3-1
CATAAGLAPLYEQYF
TGTGCCACTGCCGCCGGACTAGCGCCATTATACGAGCAGTACTTC
>few|NA|TRBJ2-3|TRBV5-1
CASAPAGSVTDTQYF
TGCGCCAGCGCCCCCGCAGGCAGTGTCACAGATACGCAGTATTTT
>few|NA|TRBJ1-4|TRBV10-3
CAISEASGHGEKLFF
TGTGCCATCAGTGAGGCGTCGGGGCACGGGGAAAAACTGTTTTTT
>NA|NA|TRBJ2-7|TRBV20-1
CSARGLAENEQYF
TGCAGTGCCCGGGGGCTAGCTGAAAACGAGCAGTACTTC
>NA|NA|TRBJ2-1|TRBV20-1
CSASGSPSIPYNEQFF
TGCAGTGCTAGTGGGTCTCCTAGCATCCCTTACAATGAGCAGTTCTTC
>NA|NA|TRBJ1-5|TRBV29-1
CSVGAYNGPQHF
TGCAGCGTTGGGGCCTACAACGGGCCCCAGCATTTT
>few|NA|TRBJ2-7|TRBV19
CASRRDGHAEQYF
TGTGCCAGTCGCAGGGATGGTCATGCCGAGCAGTACTTC
>NA|NA|TRBJ2-7|TRBV28
CASKWRSSYEQYF
TGTGCCAGCAAGTGGAGGAGCTCCTACGAGCAGTACTTC
>NA|TRBD2|TRBJ2-1|TRBV3-1
CASTREGSYNEQFF
TGTGCCAGCACCCGGGAGGGATCATACAATGAGCAGTTCTTC
>NA|TRBD2|TRBJ2-7|TRBV10-3
CAIRDDSGSSYEQYF
TGTGCCATCAGGGATGATAGCGGGAGTTCCTACGAGCAGTACTTC
>NA|NA|TRBJ2-1|TRBV7-9
CAGSLGGFGQFF
TGTGCCGGCAGCTTAGGCGGGTTCGGGCAGTTCTTC
>NA|NA|TRBJ2-3|TRBV29-1
CSVDWVTSSTQYF
TGCAGCGTGGATTGGGTGACTAGTTCGACGCAGTATTTT
>few|NA|TRBJ2-5|TRBV29-1
CSVAQEEQYF
TGCAGCGTAGCACAGGAGGAGCAGTACTTC
>NA|TRBD2|TRBJ2-4|TRBV11-2
CASSSRTSAKNIQYF
TGTGCCAGCAGCTCCCGGACTAGTGCCAAAAACATTCAGTACTTC
>few|NA|TRBJ2-7|TRBV19
CASSIDSRQNYEQYF
TGTGCCAGTAGTATAGATAGTAGGCAGAACTACGAGCAGTACTTC
>few|TRBD1|TRBJ2-5|TRBV12-3/TRBV12-4
CASSLARDRGETQYF
TGTGCCAGCAGTTTAGCGCGGGACAGGGGTGAGACCCAGTACTTC
>NA|TRBD2|TRBJ2-1|TRBV9
CASSLDWTSGRVSEQFF
TGTGCCAGCAGCTTAGACTGGACTAGCGGGAGGGTGTCGGAGCAGTTCTTC
>NA|TRBD2|TRBJ2-3|TRBV28
CASSLGGRKTDTQYF
TGTGCCAGCAGTTTAGGCGGGAGGAAGACAGATACGCAGTATTTT
>NA|NA|TRBJ2-3|TRBV4-2
CASSQPDRNTDTQYF
TGTGCCAGCAGCCAACCAGACAGAAACACAGATACGCAGTATTTT
>many|NA|TRBJ2-4|TRBV4-3
CASSQHGAKNIQYF
TGCGCCAGCAGCCAACATGGGGCGAAAAACATTCAGTACTTC
>few|TRBD2|TRBJ2-3|TRBV6-1
CASRRPSWSPGGGTDTQYF
TGTGCCAGCAGACGCCCCAGTTGGAGTCCGGGAGGTGGCACAGATACGCAGTATTTT
>NA|NA|TRBJ1-5|TRBV28
CASRGGERQPQHF
TGTGCCAGCAGGGGCGGGGAGCGGCAGCCCCAGCATTTT
>NA|NA|TRBJ2-5|TRBV14
CASSQDWGTQYF
TGTGCCAGCAGCCAAGATTGGGGGACCCAGTACTTC
>NA|NA|TRBJ2-1|TRBV2
CAGKTDYNEQFF
TGTGCCGGAAAGACTGACTACAATGAGCAGTTCTTC
>NA|NA|TRBJ2-1|TRBV29-1
CSAQGRGGGWNEQFF
TGCAGCGCACAGGGGAGGGGCGGCGGGTGGAATGAGCAGTTCTTC
>few|TRBD1|TRBJ2-5|TRBV13
CASSLWTGRETQYF
TGTGCCAGCAGCTTATGGACAGGGAGAGAGACCCAGTACTTC
>NA|TRBD2|TRBJ2-1|TRBV12-3/TRBV12-4
CASATGGNEQFF
TGTGCCAGCGCGACCGGGGGGAATGAGCAGTTCTTC
>NA|NA|TRBJ2-1|TRBV11-1
CVSRSGLRWFF
TGTGTCAGCAGATCCGGCTTGAGGTGGTTCTTC
>NA|TRBD2|TRBJ2-3|TRBV29-1
CSSSGVGTDTQYF
TGCAGCTCGAGCGGGGTGGGCACAGATACGCAGTATTTT
>NA|TRBD1|TRBJ2-4|TRBV7-8
CASSKGQMGPKNIQYF
TGTGCCAGCAGCAAGGGACAGATGGGACCCAAAAACATTCAGTACTTC
>few|NA|TRBJ2-5|TRBV7-9
CASSPTGGTQYF
TGTGCCAGCTCACCGACAGGAGGAACCCAGTACTTC
>NA|NA|TRBJ1-2|TRBV10-3
CAISESLDLYGYTF
TGTGCCATCAGTGAGTCGTTGGACCTCTATGGCTACACCTTC
>NA|NA|TRBJ2-1|TRBV27
CASSSGRLRLNEQFF
TGTGCCAGCAGTTCGGGACGGCTACGCCTCAATGAGCAGTTCTTC
>once|NA|TRBJ2-3|TRBV28
CASLSGLTSTDTQYF
TGTGCCAGCCTCTCAGGTTTGACTAGCACAGATACGCAGTATTTT
>NA|NA|TRBJ2-7|TRBV28
CASSFSPEQYF
TGTGCCAGCAGTTTCAGCCCCGAGCAGTACTTC
>NA|NA|TRBJ2-7|TRBV7-9
CASSSIGGFYEQYF
TGTGCCAGCAGCTCGATAGGGGGGTTCTACGAGCAGTACTTC
>NA|NA|TRBJ2-7|TRBV18
CASSPQQWGLDYEQYF
TGTGCCAGCTCACCTCAGCAGTGGGGACTCGACTACGAGCAGTACTTC
>few|TRBD1|TRBJ1-6|TRBV10-3
CAISKGQGGYNSPLHF
TGTGCCATCAGTAAGGGACAGGGAGGCTATAATTCACCCCTCCACTTT
>NA|TRBD2|TRBJ2-7|TRBV20-1
CSAVDVSSGRKTYEQYF
TGCAGTGCCGTAGATGTTAGTAGCGGGAGAAAGACCTACGAGCAGTACTTC
>NA|NA|TRBJ1-2|TRBV7-2
CASSFSRGEYGYTF
TGTGCCAGCAGCTTTTCCAGGGGAGAATATGGCTACACCTTC
>many|NA|TRBJ2-1|TRBV12-3/TRBV12-4
CASSLDNYNEQFF
TGTGCCAGCAGTTTAGACAACTACAATGAGCAGTTCTTC
>NA|NA|TRBJ2-1|TRBV9
CASSVGAPSSYNEQFF
TGTGCCAGCAGCGTAGGGGCCCCTAGCTCCTACAATGAGCAGTTCTTC
>NA|TRBD1|TRBJ1-2|TRBV12-3/TRBV12-4
CASSYGTGSNYGYTF
TGTGCCAGCAGTTACGGGACAGGGTCTAACTATGGCTACACCTTC
>NA|NA|TRBJ2-1|TRBV9
CASSIRQDNEQFF
TGTGCCAGCAGCATCCGACAGGACAATGAGCAGTTCTTC
>few|NA|TRBJ1-1|TRBV6-5
CASSLLRTNTEAFF
TGTGCCAGCAGCTTATTGCGGACGAACACTGAAGCTTTCTTT
>few|TRBD1|TRBJ2-7|TRBV29-1
CSVETGTGDPHEQYF
TGCAGCGTGGAGACCGGGACAGGGGACCCCCACGAGCAGTACTTC
>few|NA|TRBJ2-3|TRBV9
CASSVGRETDTQYF
TGTGCCAGCAGCGTAGGACGGGAGACCGATACGCAGTATTTT
>few|NA|TRBJ2-2|TRBV29-1
CSVAGTGELFF
TGCAGCGTTGCGGGGACCGGGGAGCTGTTTTTT
>NA|TRBD2|TRBJ2-7|TRBV20-1
CSAIDLGGRPYEQYF
TGCAGTGCAATAGACCTGGGGGGGAGACCCTACGAGCAGTACTTC
>NA|NA|TRBJ1-1|TRBV6-6
CASTPGLGEAFF
TGTGCCAGCACCCCTGGTCTCGGTGAAGCTTTCTTT
>NA|NA|TRBJ2-5|TRBV5-1
CASSLDLPTNQETQYF
TGCGCCAGCAGCTTGGACCTTCCGACTAACCAAGAGACCCAGTACTTC
>NA|TRBD1|TRBJ2-3|TRBV30
CAWSVTGADTQYF
TGTGCCTGGAGTGTGACAGGGGCAGATACGCAGTATTTT
>NA|TRBD2|TRBJ2-7|TRBV20-1
CSARDKAGAGAHEQYF
TGCAGTGCTAGAGATAAGGCCGGAGCGGGAGCCCACGAGCAGTACTTC
>NA|NA|TRBJ2-4|TRBV6-1
CASSEAWGAYIQYF
TGTGCCAGCAGTGAAGCGTGGGGGGCTTACATTCAGTACTTC
>many|NA|TRBJ2-3|TRBV7-9
CASSLSLGTDTQYF
TGTGCCAGCAGCTTAAGTTTAGGCACAGATACGCAGTATTTT